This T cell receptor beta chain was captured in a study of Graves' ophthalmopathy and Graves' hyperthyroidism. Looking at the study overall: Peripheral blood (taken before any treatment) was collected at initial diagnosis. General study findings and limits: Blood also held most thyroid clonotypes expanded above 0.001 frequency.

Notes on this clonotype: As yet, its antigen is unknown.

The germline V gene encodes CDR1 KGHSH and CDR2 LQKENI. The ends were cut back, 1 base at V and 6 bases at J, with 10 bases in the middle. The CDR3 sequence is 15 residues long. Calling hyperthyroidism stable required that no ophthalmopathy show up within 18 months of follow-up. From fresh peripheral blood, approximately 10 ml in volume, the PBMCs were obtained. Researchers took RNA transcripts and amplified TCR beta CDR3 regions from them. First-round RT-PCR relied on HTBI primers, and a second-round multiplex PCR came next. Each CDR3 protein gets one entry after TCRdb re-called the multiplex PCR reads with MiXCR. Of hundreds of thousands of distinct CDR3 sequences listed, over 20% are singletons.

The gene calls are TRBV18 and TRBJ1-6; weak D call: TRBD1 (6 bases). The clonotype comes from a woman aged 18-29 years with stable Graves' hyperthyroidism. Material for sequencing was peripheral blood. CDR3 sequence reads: CASSPQQGSNSPLHF. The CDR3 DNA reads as TGTGCCAGCTCACCACAACAGGGAAGTAATTCACCCCTCCACTTT.